These 23 T cell receptor beta chains share one sample of origin, sequenced in a study of blood T cell repertoires in COVID-19. The table came from immunoSEQ multiplex PCR; TCRdb's copy has only in-frame clones and leaves some out. The table records about 240,000 clones, about 85% of them present only once. Sequencing input: peripheral blood. These receptors originate from a woman aged 45 to 65 with COVID-19, enrolled during active disease.

DNA for the CDR3: TGTGCCAGCAGTTCACAGGGGTTCACTGAAGCTTTCTTT. As protein: CASSSQGFTEAFF. The V call is TRBV12-3 or TRBV12-4, the J call TRBJ1-1, with 7 bases matching TRBD1. The junction had 3 bases not matched to a gene; V was cut back by 4 bases and J by 4 bases. This CDR3 contains 13 residues.

V and J are TRBV18 and TRBJ2-4; 8 bases are a match to TRBD2. This CDR3 has 17 residues. CDR1 is KGHSH and CDR2 is LQKENI in the germline V gene. After removal of 3 bases from V and 3 bases from J, the junction contained 10 bases not matched to a gene. Here the CDR3 reads CASSPTAGGMGKNIQYF. The CDR3, as DNA: TGTGCCAGCTCACCTACCGCGGGGGGCATGGGCAAAAACATTCAGTACTTC.

The chain is built from TRBV5-5 and TRBJ1-4; D unresolved. CDR3 length: 15 residues. Germline loops: CDR1 SGHKS, CDR2 YYEKEE (reference sequence). V was clipped by 1 base and J by 3 bases, with 10 bases between them. The CDR3 reads CASSLIGGANEKLFF. In DNA form, the CDR3 reads TGTGCCAGCAGCTTGATAGGAGGAGCTAATGAAAAACTGTTTTTT.

This sequence joins TRBV30 and TRBJ1-4; a possible D gene is TRBD1 (5 bases). V was pared by 7 bases and J by 3 bases, with 12 bases between. The CDR3 length is 13 residues. CDR1 and CDR2 from the germline V gene are GTSNPN and SVGIG (reference sequence). The CDR3 reads CALGGGPNEKLFF. The CDR3 nucleotides are TGTGCCTTGGGGGGGGGACCTAATGAAAAACTGTTTTTT.

The chain is built from TRBV5-1 and TRBJ2-2, with 9 nucleotides matching TRBD2. Germline trimming cut 7 bases from V and 7 bases from J; bases unmatched to any gene: 5. The CDR3 has 13 amino acids. In germline, CDR1 is SGHRS, CDR2 YFSETQ. The CDR3 nucleotides are TGCGCCAGCGGGACTAGCCTTGGCGGGGAGCTGTTTTTT. It encodes CASGTSLGGELFF.

This chain joins TRBV2 and TRBJ1-5; 7 bases align to TRBD1. This CDR3 is 13 amino acids long. The V and J ends lost 6 bases and 7 bases, in that order; junction bases with no gene match: 6. In germline, CDR1 is SNHLY, CDR2 FYNNEI. CDR3 DNA: TGTGCCAGCAGCTGGGACAGCCAACAGCCCCAGCATTTT. Amino acids: CASSWDSQQPQHF.

The V gene is TRBV5-1, the J gene TRBJ2-3, with D tentatively TRBD1 (5 bases). Germline-derived CDR1 and CDR2 are SGHRS and YFSETQ. Trimming cost V 3 bases and J 1 base, with 6 bases left between them. This CDR3 region has 13 residues. DNA for the CDR3: TGCGCCAGCAGCTCGACAGGCACAGATACGCAGTATTTT. Amino acid sequence: CASSSTGTDTQYF.

The chain uses TRBV11-3 and TRBJ2-1; 7 bases are a match to TRBD2. V dropped 8 bases and J dropped 8; count of bases not matched to a gene: 9. This CDR3 has 13 residues. CDR1 and CDR2 (germline): SGHNT, YENEEA. The CDR3 loop is CASRPYSGHEQFF. CDR3 nucleotide sequence: TGTGCCAGCCGCCCCTATAGCGGGCATGAGCAGTTCTTC.

The rearrangement uses TRBV11-2 and TRBJ1-1, with 11 nucleotides matching TRBD1. This CDR3 has 16 amino acids. Germline V gives CDR1 SGHAT, CDR2 FQNNGV. The ends lost 1 base at V and 1 base at J; junction bases unmatched: 2. The CDR3 DNA follows: TGTGCCAGCAGCTTAGGGGACAGGGGGAGGAACACTGAAGCTTTCTTT. It codes for CASSLGDRGRNTEAFF.

This chain uses TRBV7-8 with TRBJ2-7; D uncertain. The germline V and J ends were trimmed by 0 bases and 2 bases, with 5 bases remaining between them. Germline V gene sequence: CDR1 SGHVS, CDR2 FQNEAQ. The CDR3 totals 13 residues. CDR3 region: CASSLASTYEQYF. CDR3 in DNA: TGTGCCAGCAGCTTAGCATCAACCTACGAGCAGTACTTC. The entire variable domain, with the rest obtained from reference TRBV7-8 and TRBJ2-7, is as follows: GAGVSQSPRYKVAKRGQDVALRCDPISGHVSLFWYQQALGQGPEFLTYFQNEAQLDKSGLPSDRFFAERPEGSVSTLKIQRTQQEDSAVYLCASSLASTYEQYFGPGTRLTVT.

The CDR3 spells CASSLQGVGKLFF. CDR3 sequence (DNA): TGTGCCAGCAGTCTCCAGGGGGTGGGAAAACTGTTTTTT. J is TRBJ1-4 and V is TRBV6-2 or TRBV6-3, with TRBD1 matching over 7 bases. CDR1 MNHEY and CDR2 SVGEGT come from the germline V gene. The V segment lost 5 bases and the J segment 10 bases; nucleotides outside the gene matches: 7. CDR3 size: 13 residues.

This clone was found once. This chain joins TRBV3-1 (or the pseudogene TRBV3-2) and TRBJ2-2; TRBD2 agrees at 8 bases. The J segment lost 0 bases and the V segment lost 4 bases, leaving 1 base of the junction unmatched. CDR3 length: 15 residues. Germline CDR1 reads LGHDT; CDR2 reads YNNKEL (reference sequence). CDR3 in DNA: TGTGCCAGCAGCCCGGGACTAGCGAACACCGGGGAGCTGTTTTTT. It encodes CASSPGLANTGELFF.

The chain carries TRBV11-2 and TRBJ2-3, with 9 bases lining up with TRBD2. Trimming took 6 bases from V and 0 from J; bases not matched to a gene: 7. Germline CDR1 SGHAT, CDR2 FQNNGV. This CDR3 spans 16 amino acids. The CDR3 region is CASSRLAVTSTDTQYF. In nucleotides, the CDR3 is TGTGCCAGCAGTCGACTAGCGGTAACTAGCACAGATACGCAGTATTTT.

This chain joins TRBV24-1 and TRBJ2-2, with D possibly matching TRBD1 (6 bases). The germline V gene encodes CDR1 KGHDR and CDR2 SFDVKD. The CDR3 is made up of 15 amino acids. Trimming took 7 bases from V and 3 from J, leaving 14 bases between them. DNA for the CDR3: TGTGCCACCAGGGACAGCAGTCTAGACACCGGGGAGCTGTTTTTT. It is translated as CATRDSSLDTGELFF.

The gene calls are TRBV24-1 and TRBJ2-5; D possibly corresponds to TRBD1 (6 bases). The ends were cut back, 1 base at V and 4 bases at J, with 9 bases in the middle. The CDR3 is made up of 14 amino acids. Germline V CDR1 and CDR2: KGHDR, SFDVKD. The DNA of the CDR3 is TGTGCCACCAGTGATTTAAGAGGGGGAGAGACCCAGTACTTC. Translation gives CATSDLRGGETQYF.

The DNA for the CDR3 is TGTGCCAGCAGTGAAATCGGGGTGCCCTCCTATAATTCACCCCTCCACTTT. Translation gives CASSEIGVPSYNSPLHF. V is TRBV2 and J is TRBJ1-6; D gene ambiguous. V was clipped by 2 bases and J by 0 bases, with 11 bases between them. The germline V gene encodes CDR1 SNHLY and CDR2 FYNNEI. This CDR3 is 17 amino acids long.

The chain recombines TRBV24-1 with TRBJ2-1; the D gene is possibly TRBD2 (7 bases). This CDR3 contains 15 residues. CDR1 is KGHDR and CDR2 is SFDVKD in the germline V gene. Between the trimmed V and J ends, which lost 8 bases and 5 bases, there was a span of 18 bases. The CDR3 DNA follows: TGTGCCACCAAGGGACCACCGGGGGGCGACAATGAGCAGTTCTTC. Its translation is CATKGPPGGDNEQFF.

The chain employs TRBV7-2 and TRBJ1-1, with D perhaps TRBD1 (6 bases). The germline gives CDR1 SGHTA, CDR2 FQGNSA. This CDR3 contains 12 residues. The ends were cut back, 4 bases at V and 5 bases at J, with 8 bases in the middle. The CDR3 is CASSSGVTEAFF. In DNA, the CDR3 is TGTGCCAGCAGCTCAGGGGTAACTGAAGCTTTCTTT.

The chain links TRBV5-4 to TRBJ1-2; TRBD1 matches 10 bases. Germline CDR1 is SGHNT and CDR2 is YYREEE (reference sequence). V lost 5 bases to trimming and J lost 10 bases; unmatched junction nucleotides: 5. This CDR3 contains 12 residues. The CDR3 sequence is CASRPGTGDYTF. The CDR3 DNA is TGTGCCAGCAGACCCGGGACAGGGGACTACACCTTC.

This chain links TRBV12-5 with TRBJ2-7, with 13 nucleotides matching TRBD2. CDR1 LGHNT and CDR2 FRNRAP come from the germline V gene. V shed 4 bases, J shed 2 bases, and the junction held 11 bases outside the gene matches. The CDR3 has 18 residues. CDR3 sequence: CASGSLGTSGASPYEQYF. CDR3 DNA sequence: TGTGCTAGTGGTTCTCTTGGGACTAGCGGGGCTTCCCCCTACGAGCAGTACTTC.

V gene TRBV2 combines with J gene TRBJ2-3; 10 nucleotides match TRBD1. The CDR3 runs 16 residues. Germline V lookup: CDR1 SNHLY, CDR2 FYNNEI. Losses at the gene ends were 8 bases for V and 7 bases for J; bases not matched to a gene: 15. Here the CDR3 reads CASLGRGTGDENTQYF. CDR3 coding DNA: TGTGCCAGCCTAGGACGGGGGACAGGGGATGAGAATACGCAGTATTTT.

V is TRBV19 and J is TRBJ2-3, with 7 bases that match TRBD1. The CDR3 sequence is 13 residues long. Losses at the gene ends were 4 bases for V and 5 bases for J; bases not matched to a gene: 3. Germline V gives CDR1 LNHDA, CDR2 SQIVND (reference sequence). CDR3 sequence (DNA): TGTGCCAGTAGTAACTACAGGGGAGATACGCAGTATTTT. Translated, it gives CASSNYRGDTQYF.

V usage is TRBV4-1 and J usage is TRBJ1-3, with 7 bases fitting TRBD1. Germline V CDR1 and CDR2: MGHRA, YSYEKL. This CDR3 spans 13 amino acids. The trim removed 1 base at V and 10 bases at J, leaving 4 bases unmatched. DNA for the CDR3: TGCGCCAGCAGCCAAGGAACAGGGGATACCATATATTTT. It codes for CASSQGTGDTIYF.